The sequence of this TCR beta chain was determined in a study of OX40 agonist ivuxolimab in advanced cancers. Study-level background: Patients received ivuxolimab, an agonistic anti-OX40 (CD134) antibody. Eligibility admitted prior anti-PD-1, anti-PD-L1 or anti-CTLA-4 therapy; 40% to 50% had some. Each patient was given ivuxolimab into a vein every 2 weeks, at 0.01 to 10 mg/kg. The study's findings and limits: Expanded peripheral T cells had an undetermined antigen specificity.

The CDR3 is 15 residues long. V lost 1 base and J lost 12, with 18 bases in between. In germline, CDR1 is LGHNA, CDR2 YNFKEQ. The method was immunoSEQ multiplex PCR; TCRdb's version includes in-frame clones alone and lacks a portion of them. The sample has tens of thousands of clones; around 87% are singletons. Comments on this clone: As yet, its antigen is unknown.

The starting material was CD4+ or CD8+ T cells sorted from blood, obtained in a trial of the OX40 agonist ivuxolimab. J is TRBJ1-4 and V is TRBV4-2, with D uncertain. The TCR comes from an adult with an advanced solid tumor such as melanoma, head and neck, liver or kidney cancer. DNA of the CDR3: TGTGCCAGCAGCCAAGGATGGGGAGGTTTGGGAGAACTGTTTTTT. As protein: CASSQGWGGLGELFF.